The 13 T cell receptor beta chains below were found in one sample sequenced in a study of blood T cell repertoires in COVID-19. Some clones are missing from TCRdb's copy, which holds only in-frame ones; the method was immunoSEQ multiplex PCR. This sample has about 200,000 clones, with over 75% found just once. Sequenced input: peripheral blood. Receptors were obtained from a middle-aged man with acute or convalescent COVID-19.

J is TRBJ2-2 and V is TRBV5-1; TRBD1 matches at 7 bases. The CDR3 contains 16 residues. J gave up 3 bases and V 4 bases, and 9 bases lay outside the gene matches. CDR1 and CDR2 (germline): SGHRS, YFSETQ. CDR3 in DNA: TGCGCCAGCAGCGGGTCCGGGACAGCCGACACCGGGGAGCTGTTTTTT. Protein: CASSGSGTADTGELFF.

The V and J genes are TRBV27 and TRBJ2-5, with 7 bases aligning to TRBD1. V gave up 4 bases and J gave up 5 bases; unmatched junction bases: 10. The CDR3 is made up of 15 amino acids. Germline CDR1 is MNHEY and CDR2 is SMNVEV (reference sequence). This chain's CDR3 is CASSSDRVYRETQYF. CDR3 DNA: TGTGCCAGCAGTTCAGACAGGGTTTACCGGGAGACCCAGTACTTC.

J is TRBJ1-1 and V is TRBV7-2; no definite D call. This CDR3 contains 16 residues. The germline gives CDR1 SGHTA, CDR2 FQGNSA. V shed 5 bases and J shed 3 bases, with 19 bases lying between them. The CDR3 protein is CASSPSIGRQDTEAFF. The DNA for the CDR3 is TGTGCCAGCAGCCCCAGCATCGGTCGGCAGGACACTGAAGCTTTCTTT.

This clone was seen once. The chain recombines TRBV27 with TRBJ1-2, with D maybe TRBD1 (6 bases). Germline values: CDR1 MNHEY, CDR2 SMNVEV (reference sequence). The CDR3 is 14 amino acids. Trimming pared 6 bases from V and 6 bases from J, leaving 17 bases between. CDR3 DNA: TGTGCCAGCAGGCCCACAGGGCTTCGAAATGGCTACACCTTC. As protein: CASRPTGLRNGYTF.

This chain connects TRBV7-8 to TRBJ1-1; D is unclear. V was clipped by 1 base and J by 2 bases, with 14 bases between them. Per germline, CDR1 SGHVS and CDR2 FQNEAQ. The CDR3 is 16 amino acids. Here the CDR3 reads CASSLGVITANTEAFF. The CDR3, as DNA: TGTGCCAGCAGCTTAGGAGTCATTACAGCTAACACTGAAGCTTTCTTT. Full variable domain (remainder filled in from reference TRBV7-8 and TRBJ1-1): GAGVSQSPRYKVAKRGQDVALRCDPISGHVSLFWYQQALGQGPEFLTYFQNEAQLDKSGLPSDRFFAERPEGSVSTLKIQRTQQEDSAVYLCASSLGVITANTEAFFGQGTRLTVV.

This sequence joins TRBV5-8 and TRBJ1-5, with D maybe TRBD1 (5 bases). The germline gives CDR1 SGHTS, CDR2 YDEGEE. The V gene lost 2 bases and the J gene lost 7 bases, with 13 bases spanning the gap. The CDR3 is made up of 14 amino acids. For the CDR3, the DNA is TGTGCCAGCAGCTTTATGCAGGGTGGGCAGCCCCAGCATTTT. Amino acid sequence: CASSFMQGGQPQHF.

V gene TRBV9 combines with J gene TRBJ1-5; 8 bases agree with TRBD1. Trimming at V came to 0 bases and at J to 7 bases, leaving 6 bases not matched to a gene. The CDR3 sequence is 15 residues long. The germline gives CDR1 SGDLS, CDR2 YYNGEE. CDR3: CASSVDPTGEQPQHF. The CDR3 coding sequence is TGTGCCAGCAGCGTAGATCCGACAGGGGAACAGCCCCAGCATTTT.

The chain couples TRBV5-1 to TRBJ2-7; 12 bases map to TRBD2. The V segment lost 0 bases and the J segment 3 bases; nucleotides outside the gene matches: 10. CDR1 and CDR2 (germline): SGHRS, YFSETQ. The CDR3 is 18 residues long. CDR3 residues: CASSLASLAGGLVYEQYF. CDR3 DNA sequence: TGCGCCAGCAGCTTGGCCAGTCTAGCGGGGGGGCTAGTCTACGAGCAGTACTTC.

The chain recombines TRBV19 with TRBJ1-4; a weak D match, TRBD1 (6 bases). The CDR3 extends over 13 amino acids. Trimming stripped 8 bases from V and 5 bases from J, with 12 bases between. Germline V CDR1 and CDR2: LNHDA, SQIVND (reference sequence). The CDR3 sequence: CASWGPLNEKLFF. DNA of the CDR3: TGTGCCAGTTGGGGGCCCTTAAATGAAAAACTGTTTTTT.

The CDR3 DNA is TGCGCCAGCAGCCTGGGCCGGGGCTATGGCTACACCTTC. It specifies CASSLGRGYGYTF. The rearrangement uses TRBV4-1 and TRBJ1-2; D is undetermined. This CDR3 spans 13 amino acids. Germline CDR1 and CDR2: MGHRA and YSYEKL. V lost 4 bases and J 4 bases, leaving 10 bases between the germline ends.

The chain uses TRBV18 and TRBJ1-1, with D possibly TRBD1 on 5 matching bases. The V gene's germline CDR1 is KGHSH and CDR2 LQKENI. Between the trimmed V and J ends, which lost 3 bases and 1 base, there was a span of 15 bases. This CDR3 comprises 16 residues. CDR3: CASSPGPRQGNTEAFF. CDR3 DNA sequence: TGTGCCAGCTCACCGGGGCCCCGTCAGGGGAACACTGAAGCTTTCTTT.

The V gene is TRBV19, the J gene TRBJ1-5, with a tentative D call TRBD1 (5 bases). Between the trimmed V and J ends, which lost 5 bases and 7 bases, there was a span of 15 bases. CDR3 size: 14 residues. CDR1 LNHDA and CDR2 SQIVND come from the germline V gene (reference sequence). The CDR3 protein is CASSVAGVGQPQHF. The CDR3 DNA reads TGTGCCAGTAGTGTGGCGGGGGTTGGGCAGCCCCAGCATTTT.

This clone was seen once. The J gene is TRBJ1-6, the V gene TRBV19, with 9 bases identical to TRBD1. CDR1 and CDR2 (germline): LNHDA, SQIVND (reference sequence). There are 15 residues in the CDR3. V shed 8 bases, J shed 7 bases, and the junction held 9 bases outside the gene matches. The CDR3, as DNA: TGTGCCAGTCGGACAGGGGTGACCCAAAATTCACCCCTCCACTTT. This gives the protein CASRTGVTQNSPLHF. The variable domain in full, with the rest retrieved from reference TRBV19 and TRBJ1-6, is DGGITQSPKYLFRKEGQNVTLSCEQNLNHDAMYWYRQDPGQGLRLIYYSQIVNDFQKGDIAEGYSVSREKKESFPLTVTSAQKNPTAFYLCASRTGVTQNSPLHFGNGTRLTVT.